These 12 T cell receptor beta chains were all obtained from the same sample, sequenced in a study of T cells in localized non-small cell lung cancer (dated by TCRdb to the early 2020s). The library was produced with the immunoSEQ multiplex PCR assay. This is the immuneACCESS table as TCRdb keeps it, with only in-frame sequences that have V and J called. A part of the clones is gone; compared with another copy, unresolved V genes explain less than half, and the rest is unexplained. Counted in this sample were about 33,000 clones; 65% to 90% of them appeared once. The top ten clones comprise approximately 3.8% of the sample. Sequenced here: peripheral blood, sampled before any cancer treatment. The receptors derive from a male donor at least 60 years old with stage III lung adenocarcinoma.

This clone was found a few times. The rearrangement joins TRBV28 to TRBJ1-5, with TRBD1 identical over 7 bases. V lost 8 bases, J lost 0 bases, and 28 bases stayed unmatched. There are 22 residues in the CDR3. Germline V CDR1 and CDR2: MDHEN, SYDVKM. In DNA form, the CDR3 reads TGTGCCAGCGACCAGTCCGGGCCGATAGCCGGGACAGATTCTTATAGCAATCAGCCCCAGCATTTT. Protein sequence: CASDQSGPIAGTDSYSNQPQHF.

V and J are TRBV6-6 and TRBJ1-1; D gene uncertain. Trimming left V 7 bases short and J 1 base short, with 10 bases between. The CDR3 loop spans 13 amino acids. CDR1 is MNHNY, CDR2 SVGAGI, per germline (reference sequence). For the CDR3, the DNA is TGTGCCAGCACCTCCTTCGGGAACACTGAAGCTTTCTTT. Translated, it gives CASTSFGNTEAFF.

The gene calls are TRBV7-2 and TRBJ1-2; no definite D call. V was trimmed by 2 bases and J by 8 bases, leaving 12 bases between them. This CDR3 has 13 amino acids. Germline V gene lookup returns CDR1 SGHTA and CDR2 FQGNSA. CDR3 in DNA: TGTGCCAGCAGCTTAAGAGGGCAAAGGGGCTACACCTTC. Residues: CASSLRGQRGYTF.

This chain's CDR3 is CASSFMGGLGTDTQYF. The DNA of the CDR3 is TGTGCCAGCAGCTTTATGGGTGGGCTGGGCACAGATACGCAGTATTTT. The chain uses TRBV7-2 and TRBJ2-3; D remains unclear. CDR1 is SGHTA and CDR2 is FQGNSA in the germline V gene. The V end lost 3 bases, the J end lost 1 base, and 14 bases lay between the germline ends. The CDR3 contains 16 residues. Full variable domain (missing parts from reference TRBV7-2 and TRBJ2-3): GAGVSQSPSNKVTEKGKDVELRCDPISGHTALYWYRQSLGQGLEFLIYFQGNSAPDKSGLPSDRFSAERTGGSVSTLTIQRTQQEDSAVYLCASSFMGGLGTDTQYFGPGTRLTVL.

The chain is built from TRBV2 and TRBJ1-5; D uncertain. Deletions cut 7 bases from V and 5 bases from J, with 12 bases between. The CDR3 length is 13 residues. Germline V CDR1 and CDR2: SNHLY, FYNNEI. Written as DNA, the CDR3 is TGTGCCAGCACCGCTAACCCGGATCAGCCCCAGCATTTT. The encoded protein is CASTANPDQPQHF.

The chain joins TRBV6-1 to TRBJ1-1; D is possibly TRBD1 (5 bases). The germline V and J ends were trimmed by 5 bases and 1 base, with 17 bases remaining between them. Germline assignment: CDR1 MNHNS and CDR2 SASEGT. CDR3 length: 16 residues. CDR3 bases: TGTGCCAGCAGTCAAGGTTGGGGCAGGAAGAACACTGAAGCTTTCTTT. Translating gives CASSQGWGRKNTEAFF.

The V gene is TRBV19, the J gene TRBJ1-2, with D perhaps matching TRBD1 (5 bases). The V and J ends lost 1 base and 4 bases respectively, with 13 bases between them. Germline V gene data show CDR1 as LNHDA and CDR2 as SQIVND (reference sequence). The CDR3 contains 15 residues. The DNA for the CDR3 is TGTGCCAGTAGTATAGCTCCGGTGACAGTCTATGGCTACACCTTC. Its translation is CASSIAPVTVYGYTF. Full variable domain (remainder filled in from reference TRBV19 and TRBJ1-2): DGGITQSPKYLFRKEGQNVTLSCEQNLNHDAMYWYRQDPGQGLRLIYYSQIVNDFQKGDIAEGYSVSREKKESFPLTVTSAQKNPTAFYLCASSIAPVTVYGYTFGSGTRLTVV.

This chain's CDR3 is CSAGDYEQYF. The CDR3 DNA follows: TGCAGTGCCGGGGACTACGAGCAGTACTTC. This chain connects TRBV20-1 to TRBJ2-7; D might be TRBD2 (5 bases). There are 10 residues in the CDR3. Trimming pared 6 bases from V and 3 bases from J, leaving 6 bases between. Germline CDR1 and CDR2: DFQATT and SNEGSKA (reference sequence).

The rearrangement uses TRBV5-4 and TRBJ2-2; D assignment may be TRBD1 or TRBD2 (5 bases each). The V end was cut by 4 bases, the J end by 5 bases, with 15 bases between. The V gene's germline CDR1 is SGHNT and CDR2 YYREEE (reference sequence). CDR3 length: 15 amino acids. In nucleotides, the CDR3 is TGTGCCAGCAGCCCTGGGACGGCCGGGACCGGGGAGCTGTTTTTT. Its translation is CASSPGTAGTGELFF.

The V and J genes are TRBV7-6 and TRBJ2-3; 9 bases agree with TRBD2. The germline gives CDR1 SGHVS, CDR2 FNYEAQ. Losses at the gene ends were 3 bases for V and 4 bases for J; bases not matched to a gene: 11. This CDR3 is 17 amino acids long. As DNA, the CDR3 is TGTGCCAGCAGCTTTTCACTAGCGGGTCAGGGTCCAGATACGCAGTATTTT. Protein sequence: CASSFSLAGQGPDTQYF.

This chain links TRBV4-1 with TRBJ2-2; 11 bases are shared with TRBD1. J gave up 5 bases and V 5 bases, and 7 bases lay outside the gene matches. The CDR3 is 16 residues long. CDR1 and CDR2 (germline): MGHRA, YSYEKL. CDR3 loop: CASSLRGQGATGELFF. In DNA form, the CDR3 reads TGCGCCAGCAGCTTACGCGGACAGGGGGCGACCGGGGAGCTGTTTTTT.

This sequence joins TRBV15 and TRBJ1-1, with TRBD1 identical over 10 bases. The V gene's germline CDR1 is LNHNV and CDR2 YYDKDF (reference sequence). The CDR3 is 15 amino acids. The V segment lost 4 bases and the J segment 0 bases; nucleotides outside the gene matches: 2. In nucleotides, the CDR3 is TGTGCCACCAGCAAGACAGGGGGCCTGAACACTGAAGCTTTCTTT. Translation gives CATSKTGGLNTEAFF.